This is a list of T cell receptor beta chains from one sample in a study of blood T cell repertoires in COVID-19. Data came from immunoSEQ multiplex PCR; TCRdb stores just in-frame clones and leaves some out. Here the sample spans around 100,000 clones, 84% being singletons. Sequencing was performed on peripheral blood. The receptor set was obtained from a human donor in a cohort sampled during active or convalescent COVID-19. CDR3s include the opening cysteine and the closing phenylalanine or tryptophan. The D gene is left open where the match is weak. Rows give clone size only sometimes, using once, few, many, or a class for an expanded clone.

D gene	CDR3 length	clone size	V gene	J gene	CDR3 protein	CDR3 DNA
.	15	.	TRBV2	TRBJ1-4	CASSLQGTTNEKLFF	TGTGCCAGCAGTCTCCAGGGGACCACTAATGAAAAACTGTTTTTT
.	16	.	TRBV6-2/TRBV6-3	TRBJ1-5	CASSYSEALSNQPQHF	TGTGCCAGCAGTTACTCGGAGGCCCTCAGCAATCAGCCCCAGCATTTT
.	13	once	TRBV5-1	TRBJ1-2	CASSLGEEYGYTF	TGCGCCAGCAGCTTAGGCGAGGAGTATGGCTACACCTTC
.	12	.	TRBV11-3	TRBJ1-1	CASSLVGIEAFF	TGTGCCAGCAGCTTAGTCGGGATTGAAGCTTTCTTT
TRBD1	14	.	TRBV6-2/TRBV6-3	TRBJ1-2	CASSYNRGHYGYTF	TGTGCCAGCAGTTACAACAGGGGTCACTATGGCTACACCTTC
.	14	.	TRBV3-1/TRBV3-2	TRBJ2-1	CASSLLTRDNEQFF	TGTGCCAGCAGCCTCCTGACTCGAGACAATGAGCAGTTCTTC
TRBD2	14	few	TRBV19	TRBJ2-5	CASSSTAGGETQYF	TGTGCCAGTAGCTCGACAGCGGGGGGAGAGACCCAGTACTTC
TRBD2	16	once	TRBV6-4	TRBJ2-2	CASSDLGGSNTGELFF	TGTGCCAGCAGTGACTTGGGGGGGAGCAACACCGGGGAGCTGTTTTTT
TRBD2	16	.	TRBV3-1/TRBV3-2	TRBJ2-3	CASSPGTSGVTDTQYF	TGTGCCAGCAGCCCCGGGACTAGCGGGGTCACAGATACGCAGTATTTT
.	17	.	TRBV19	TRBJ2-4	CASSILPPGLAKNIQYF	TGTGCCAGTAGTATACTCCCTCCCGGTCTAGCCAAAAACATTCAGTACTTC
TRBD1	15	.	TRBV7-9	TRBJ2-7	CASSPPGPEGAEQYF	TGTGCCAGCAGCCCCCCCGGGCCCGAGGGGGCCGAGCAGTACTTC
TRBD1	15	few	TRBV10-3	TRBJ1-4	CATSGVGQGSEKLFF	TGTGCCACCAGTGGGGTAGGACAGGGGAGTGAAAAACTGTTTTTT
TRBD1	16	.	TRBV3-1/TRBV3-2	TRBJ2-5	CASSQDRRGYQETQYF	TGTGCCAGCAGCCAAGACCGCAGGGGGTACCAAGAGACCCAGTACTTC
TRBD1	14	.	TRBV7-9	TRBJ1-4	CASREDRGQEKLFF	TGTGCCAGCAGAGAGGACAGGGGTCAGGAAAAACTGTTTTTT
.	18	.	TRBV18	TRBJ2-7	CASSPFTRGTEFDYEQYF	TGTGCCAGCTCACCATTTACACGAGGCACCGAATTTGACTACGAGCAGTACTTC
.	15	.	TRBV9	TRBJ2-7	CASSVVPDGRMEQYF	TGTGCCAGCAGCGTAGTCCCCGATGGCCGTATGGAGCAGTACTTC
.	17	once	TRBV7-9	TRBJ1-6	CASSPGMESSYNSPLHF	TGTGCCAGCAGCCCAGGGATGGAAAGCTCCTATAATTCACCCCTCCACTTT
TRBD1	15	.	TRBV4-3	TRBJ1-2	CASSQEGTEDYGYTF	TGCGCCAGCAGCCAAGAAGGGACAGAGGACTATGGCTACACCTTC
.	14	.	TRBV10-3	TRBJ2-5	CAISEADIQETQYF	TGTGCCATCAGTGAGGCGGACATCCAAGAGACCCAGTACTTC
.	14	.	TRBV2	TRBJ1-6	CASRRKSYNSPLHF	TGTGCCAGCAGGAGGAAGTCCTATAATTCACCCCTCCACTTT
.	14	.	TRBV30	TRBJ2-5	CAWSPGTYTGEQYF	TGTGCCTGGAGTCCCGGGACTTACACGGGTGAGCAGTACTTC
.	13	few	TRBV11-2	TRBJ2-3	CASSLDRIDTQYF	TGTGCCAGCAGCTTAGACAGAATAGATACGCAGTATTTT
.	13	.	TRBV7-2	TRBJ2-7	CASSMPPTYEQYF	TGTGCCAGTAGTATGCCGCCTACCTACGAGCAGTACTTC
TRBD1	15	.	TRBV28	TRBJ2-3	CASRSQQGGTDTQYF	TGTGCCAGCAGGTCCCAACAGGGGGGCACAGATACGCAGTATTTT
TRBD2	14	.	TRBV7-2	TRBJ2-5	CASSLGVAGETQYF	TGTGCCAGCAGCTTAGGGGTAGCGGGGGAGACCCAGTACTTC
TRBD1	16	.	TRBV30	TRBJ2-7	CAWSTPGTGVTYEQYF	TGTGCCTGGAGTACTCCCGGGACAGGGGTTACCTACGAGCAGTACTTC